This TCR beta chain was sequenced for a study of beta chain features in type 1 diabetes. Expressed TCRB transcripts were sequenced after all isolated RNA was converted to cDNA. Some 3.6 million reads was the average for naive, central memory and regulatory T cell samples. Method: immunoSEQ multiplex PCR; TCRdb's copy keeps in-frame clones and lacks some. The data contain some 410,000 clones, more than 9.5% of them singletons. J lost 8 bases, V lost 1 base, and 10 bases had no gene match. This CDR3 region has 15 residues. Looked up from germline, CDR1 is GTSNPN and CDR2 is SVGIG (reference sequence). As regards this clone: What it binds is not known.

Overall study results and limits: The analysis here could not establish whether HLA type shapes TCRB rearrangement.

This receptor was identified in a woman aged 18-29 years in good health. The chain couples TRBV30 to TRBJ1-4; the match to TRBD1 covers 7 bases. The sequenced sample consisted of naive CD4+ T cells from blood. CDR3 region: CAWSALDRFNEKLFF. In DNA, the CDR3 is TGTGCCTGGAGTGCCCTGGACAGGTTCAACGAAAAACTGTTTTTT.